This paragraph covers one TCR beta chain sequence. The source of the sample is a study of blood T cell repertoires in COVID-19. Clones were read by immunoSEQ multiplex PCR, and TCRdb kept only the in-frame ones, dropping some. The sample contains more than 200,000 clones, 80% of which appear only once. The V segment lost 5 bases and the J segment 2 bases; nucleotides outside the gene matches: 5. Germline V CDR1 and CDR2: SGHTA, FQGNSA. The CDR3 is 15 amino acids. The chain recombines TRBV7-2 with TRBJ1-1, with TRBD1 identical over 10 bases. The sample comprised PBMCs or T cells enriched from blood (not recorded which). The TCR sequence derives from a woman aged 35 to 49 with acute COVID-19. The chain's CDR3 is CASSPDRGLNTEAFF. The CDR3 bases are TGTGCCAGCAGCCCCGACAGGGGGCTTAACACTGAAGCTTTCTTT.